Below are 5 T cell receptor beta chains sequenced from a single sample in a study of blood T cell repertoires in COVID-19. Profiled with immunoSEQ multiplex PCR; TCRdb holds only in-frame clones, not every one. The sample holds fewer than 150,000 clones, around 90% seen once. The sequencing sample was made of peripheral blood. All receptors derive from a human donor in a cohort sampled during active COVID-19.

This CDR3 is CASSPDTSGELFF. The CDR3 DNA reads TGTGCCAGCAGCCCGGACACCTCGGGGGAGCTGTTTTTT. The chain employs TRBV13 and TRBJ2-2; tentatively, D is TRBD1 (5 bases). Trimming shortened V by 5 bases and J by 8 bases, and 12 bases separated the two germline ends. Germline CDR1 is PRHDT and CDR2 is FYEKMQ (reference sequence). The length of the CDR3 is 13 residues.

V is TRBV15 and J is TRBJ2-7; 8 bases match TRBD1. CDR3 size: 17 residues. J was trimmed by 0 bases and V by 0 bases; bases with no gene match: 7. CDR1 is LNHNV, CDR2 YYDKDF, per germline (reference sequence). The CDR3 sequence is CATSRDPAGGSSYEQYF. DNA for the CDR3: TGTGCCACCAGCAGAGACCCTGCAGGGGGCAGCTCCTACGAGCAGTACTTC.

This sequence joins TRBV6-1 and TRBJ2-3; TRBD2 agrees at 11 bases. The germline gives CDR1 MNHNS, CDR2 SASEGT. The junction had 7 bases not matched to a gene; V was cut back by 1 base and J by 1 base. The CDR3 is made up of 18 amino acids. DNA of the CDR3: TGTGCCAGCAGTGAAGTAGCGGGGGGGCCTTTGGGCACAGATACGCAGTATTTT. Translated: CASSEVAGGPLGTDTQYF.

The CDR3 DNA sequence: TGTGCCAGCAGTTTAATCGGGGGGCGCGCAGATACGCAGTATTTT. As protein: CASSLIGGRADTQYF. The J gene is TRBJ2-3, the V gene TRBV27; TRBD2 might be the D (7 bases). The V gene lost 2 bases and the J gene lost 4 bases, with 13 bases spanning the gap. The CDR3 runs to 15 residues. CDR1 MNHEY and CDR2 SMNVEV come from the germline V gene (reference sequence).

The chain has TRBV4-1 and TRBJ1-5, with D perhaps TRBD1 (6 bases). Germline V lookup: CDR1 MGHRA, CDR2 YSYEKL. Deletions cut 4 bases from V and 6 bases from J, with 16 bases between. The CDR3 length is 15 residues. The CDR3 here is CASSPGRGPIQPQHF. The CDR3 DNA reads TGCGCCAGCAGCCCGGGGCGGGGGCCGATTCAGCCCCAGCATTTT.